This is a list of T cell receptor beta chains from one sample in a study of cytomegalovirus exposure and HLA in healthy donors. Repertoires were generated with immunoSEQ multiplex PCR, while TCRdb's copy carries only in-frame clones and drops some. The repertoire consists of some 190,000 clones, with approximately 79% occurring once and the leading ten covering over 1.5%. Sequencing was performed on PBMCs. These receptors all come from a woman aged 18-29 years in good health and CMV-seronegative. The CDR3 runs from the conserved cysteine through the conserved F or W. A D gene is named only where the DNA matches it firmly. Clone size is given for some rows only: seen once, a few or many times, or a class if the clone is expanded.

TRBV29-1	.	TRBD1	TRBJ1-4	CSVEGLGQDNEKLFF	TGCAGCGTTGAAGGGTTGGGACAGGATAATGAAAAACTGTTTTTT
TRBV6-1	.	.	TRBJ2-7	CASSDPTSEQYF	TGTGCCAGCAGTGATCCGACTAGCGAGCAGTACTTC
TRBV6-5	once	TRBD2	TRBJ2-5	CASSESGSRETQYF	TGTGCCAGCAGCGAGAGCGGGAGCCGGGAGACCCAGTACTTC
TRBV10-3	few	.	TRBJ1-2	CAISESTGGVSGYTF	TGTGCCATCAGTGAGTCGACGGGGGGCGTCTCTGGCTACACCTTC
TRBV9	few	.	TRBJ1-3	CASSPRWGTGNTIYF	TGTGCCAGCAGCCCCCGCTGGGGCACTGGAAACACCATATATTTT
TRBV27	.	.	TRBJ2-1	CASSSTDSYNEQFF	TGTGCCAGCAGTTCGACAGACTCCTACAATGAGCAGTTCTTC
TRBV11-2	.	.	TRBJ2-3	CASSPLFSTDTQYF	TGTGCCAGCAGCCCCCTTTTTAGCACAGATACGCAGTATTTT
TRBV5-1	.	TRBD1	TRBJ2-3	CASSLDRVTDTQYF	TGCGCCAGCAGCCTGGACAGGGTCACAGATACGCAGTATTTT
TRBV28	.	TRBD1	TRBJ1-1	CASSTRTGQNTEAFF	TGTGCCAGCAGCACCCGGACAGGACAGAACACTGAAGCTTTCTTT
TRBV6-1	few	.	TRBJ1-6	CASNYRSLQNSPLHF	TGTGCCAGCAACTACAGGTCCCTGCAGAATTCACCCCTCCACTTT
TRBV7-2	.	.	TRBJ1-5	CASSLSAGGNQPQHF	TGTGCCAGCAGCCTAAGTGCGGGCGGCAATCAGCCCCAGCATTTT
TRBV5-4	.	TRBD1	TRBJ1-2	CASSSPGQGKEGYTF	TGTGCCAGCAGCTCTCCGGGACAGGGAAAGGAGGGCTACACCTTC
TRBV5-6	once	TRBD2	TRBJ2-1	CASSLLASGGAGNEQFF	TGTGCCAGCAGCTTGTTAGCTAGCGGGGGGGCCGGGAATGAGCAGTTCTTC
TRBV4-1	.	.	TRBJ2-5	CASSQEAGQETQYF	TGCGCCAGCAGCCAAGAGGCAGGGCAAGAGACCCAGTACTTC
TRBV5-6	.	.	TRBJ1-6	CASSLDRGSYNSPLHF	TGTGCCAGCAGCTTGGATCGGGGCTCCTATAATTCACCCCTCCACTTT
TRBV12-5	once	.	TRBJ1-1	CASGVNTEAFF	TGTGCTAGTGGTGTAAACACTGAAGCTTTCTTT
TRBV7-9	.	.	TRBJ2-1	CASSLARTMAEQFF	TGTGCCAGCAGCTTAGCTCGCACCATGGCTGAGCAGTTCTTC
TRBV19	.	.	TRBJ2-6	CASWSLETNVLTF	TGTGCCAGTTGGTCCCTGGAGACCAACGTCCTGACTTTC
TRBV7-3	.	TRBD1	TRBJ2-2	CATGTGVTGELFF	TGTGCCACCGGGACAGGGGTGACCGGGGAGCTGTTTTTT
TRBV10-3	.	.	TRBJ2-7	CAISESQGQQYF	TGTGCCATCAGTGAGTCGCAGGGCCAGCAGTACTTC
TRBV6-6	.	.	TRBJ1-2	CASLAGGYTF	TGTGCCAGCTTGGCGGGTGGCTACACCTTC
TRBV29-1	few	TRBD1	TRBJ1-4	CSVEVQLYGTGDEKLFF	TGCAGCGTTGAAGTTCAATTATACGGGACAGGGGATGAAAAACTGTTTTTT
TRBV2	.	.	TRBJ2-2	CASSDTNTGELFF	TGTGCCAGCAGTGACACGAACACCGGGGAGCTGTTTTTT
TRBV18	.	.	TRBJ1-1	CASSPLRDDTEAFF	TGTGCCAGCTCACCACTGAGGGATGACACTGAAGCTTTCTTT
TRBV5-4	.	TRBD2	TRBJ2-7	CASSFGGGAPLSGQYF	TGTGCCAGCAGCTTCGGCGGGGGGGCCCCTTTGTCAGGGCAGTACTTC
TRBV7-2	.	TRBD2	TRBJ2-1	CASKRAGVSFNEQFF	TGTGCCAGCAAACGGGCGGGGGTATCGTTCAATGAGCAGTTCTTC
TRBV27	once	.	TRBJ1-6	CASSLQGGNSPLYF	TGTGCCAGCAGTTTACAGGGAGGTAATTCACCCCTCTACTTT
TRBV12-5	.	.	TRBJ2-3	CASGLRYRRGDTQYF	TGTGCTAGTGGTTTGAGATATCGGCGGGGAGATACGCAGTATTTT
TRBV30	.	.	TRBJ1-1	CAWSVRQTGSEAFF	TGTGCCTGGAGTGTACGTCAAACGGGGTCTGAAGCTTTCTTT
TRBV28	few	TRBD1	TRBJ2-2	CASRARDRATGELFF	TGTGCCAGCAGAGCTCGGGACAGGGCCACCGGGGAGCTGTTTTTT
TRBV14	.	TRBD2	TRBJ2-1	CASSQEIAGREQFF	TGTGCCAGCAGCCAGGAGATAGCGGGACGTGAGCAGTTCTTC
TRBV28	few	TRBD1	TRBJ1-5	CASSKYRGLGGNQPQHF	TGTGCCAGCAGCAAATACAGGGGGCTGGGTGGCAATCAGCCCCAGCATTTT
TRBV4-3	once	.	TRBJ2-7	CASSQDHSRADLFRGYEQYF	TGCGCCAGCAGCCAAGATCATTCCAGGGCCGATCTGTTTCGTGGATACGAGCAGTACTTC
TRBV10-1	.	TRBD2	TRBJ2-7	CASSESAGPPYEQYF	TGCGCCAGCAGTGAGTCAGCGGGACCGCCCTACGAGCAGTACTTC
TRBV4-2	.	TRBD1	TRBJ1-2	CASEGQGYGYTF	TGTGCCAGCGAGGGACAGGGCTATGGCTACACCTTC
TRBV29-1	.	TRBD2	TRBJ2-1	CSVYGLADYNEQFF	TGCAGCGTTTACGGGCTAGCGGATTACAATGAGCAGTTCTTC
TRBV6-1	.	TRBD2	TRBJ2-2	CASSDPSGGAGELFF	TGTGCCAGCAGTGACCCTAGCGGGGGGGCCGGGGAGCTGTTTTTT
TRBV29-1	.	.	TRBJ1-4	CSVSYRGTNEKLFF	TGCAGCGTTTCGTATCGGGGAACTAATGAAAAACTGTTTTTT
TRBV9	.	TRBD2	TRBJ2-7	CASSEGEGTSIDEQYF	TGTGCCAGCAGCGAGGGTGAGGGGACTAGCATCGACGAGCAGTACTTC
TRBV6-1	.	TRBD1	TRBJ1-3	CASSEGLVGQGISGNTIYF	TGTGCCAGCAGTGAAGGATTGGTTGGACAGGGAATCTCTGGAAACACCATATATTTT
TRBV5-1	.	.	TRBJ2-6	CASSLAGASGANVLTF	TGCGCCAGCAGCTTGGCAGGGGCGTCTGGGGCCAACGTCCTGACTTTC
TRBV11-2	.	TRBD1	TRBJ1-2	CASSLHSQGQGYTF	TGTGCCAGCAGCTTACACTCACAGGGGCAAGGCTACACCTTC
TRBV6-6	.	.	TRBJ1-4	CASSYPREGDEKLFF	TGTGCCAGCAGTTACCCGAGGGAGGGTGATGAAAAACTGTTTTTT